This T cell receptor beta chain was obtained from a study of cytomegalovirus exposure and HLA in healthy donors. This clone showed up just a few times. Germline CDR1 is SGHDT and CDR2 is YYEEEE. This CDR3 comprises 13 residues. Trimming took 4 bases from V and 9 from J, leaving 14 bases between them. Primers included in the PCR were 60 Vbeta and 13 Jbeta primers. Some clones are missing from TCRdb's copy, which holds only in-frame ones; the method was immunoSEQ multiplex PCR. This table has under 150,000 clones, 9.5% appearing once. Specimen: PBMCs. This receptor was identified in a man younger than 45 in good health and CMV-seronegative. J is TRBJ2-1 and V is TRBV5-6; TRBD2 is a possible D gene (6 bases). CDR3 in DNA: TGTGCCAGCAGCCCGGGACTTTCCTTTGAGCAGTTCTTC. Amino acids: CASSPGLSFEQFF.